These 13 T cell receptor beta chains were all obtained from the same sample, sequenced in a study of beta chain features in type 1 diabetes. Overall study findings and caveats: Within each of all four CD4+ subsets, Type 1 diabetes patients had TCRB CDR3s that were moderately but significantly shorter.

Investigators reverse transcribed all isolated RNA, so they sequenced expressed TCRB transcripts. The table came from immunoSEQ multiplex PCR; TCRdb's copy has only in-frame clones and leaves some out. Seen here are 630,000 or so clones, about an eighth observed once, and the top ten hold just under 0.04%. No cognate antigen is known for these TCRs. The sequencing sample was made of naive CD4+ T cells from blood. Source of these receptors: a man aged 18-30 years with type 1 diabetes.

In its sample, this clone was seen a few times. The rearrangement joins TRBV7-9 to TRBJ2-5; 7 bases match TRBD1. The CDR3 totals 15 residues. V lost 3 bases and J lost 2; bases outside the gene matches: 6. Germline CDR1 is SEHNR and CDR2 is FQNEAQ (reference sequence). CDR3 loop: CASSFGQVLQETQYF. Written as DNA, the CDR3 is TGTGCCAGCAGCTTTGGACAGGTCCTACAAGAGACCCAGTACTTC. Full variable domain (rest looked up from reference TRBV7-9 and TRBJ2-5): DTGVSQNPRHKITKRGQNVTFRCDPISEHNRLYWYRQTLGQGPEFLTYFQNEAQLEKSRLLSDRFSAERPKGSFSTLEIQRTEQGDSAMYLCASSFGQVLQETQYFGPGTRLLVL.

This chain joins TRBV7-2 and TRBJ1-2; D is uncertain. Germline V gene lookup returns CDR1 SGHTA and CDR2 FQGNSA. The CDR3 length is 12 residues. V lost 5 bases to trimming and J lost 4 bases, with 8 bases between them. Here the CDR3 DNA reads TGTGCCAGCAGCCCGGGGATCTATGGCTACACCTTC. It codes for CASSPGIYGYTF.

The rearrangement links TRBV7-9 to TRBJ1-4, with D unresolved. Germline V gives CDR1 SEHNR, CDR2 FQNEAQ (reference sequence). Trimming shortened V by 5 bases and J by 8 bases, and 15 bases separated the two germline ends. This CDR3 is 14 amino acids long. The CDR3 here is CASSRTDAREKLFF. CDR3 DNA: TGTGCCAGCAGCCGCACCGACGCGCGGGAAAAACTGTTTTTT.

The CDR3 coding sequence is TGTGCCAGCAGCCAAGTACTAGCGGGAGGGCCCAAAGAGCAGTACTTC. It yields the protein CASSQVLAGGPKEQYF. This chain connects TRBV4-2 to TRBJ2-7; 13 bases align to TRBD2. J lost 7 bases, V lost 1 base, and 7 bases had no gene match. The CDR3 covers 16 residues. Germline-derived CDR1 and CDR2 are LGHNA and YNFKEQ.

This chain connects TRBV4-2 to TRBJ2-5; 7 positions agree with TRBD2. Trimming removed 0 bases from V and 7 bases from J; junction bases left unmatched: 8. The germline CDR1 and CDR2 sequences are LGHNA and YNFKEQ. The CDR3 has 15 amino acids. The CDR3: CASSQESTSDGTQYF. The CDR3 DNA is TGTGCCAGCAGCCAAGAGTCAACTAGCGACGGGACCCAGTACTTC.

In its sample, this clone was seen a few times. The chain has TRBV30 and TRBJ2-7; 7 positions match TRBD1. CDR1 GTSNPN and CDR2 SVGIG come from the germline V gene (reference sequence). After removal of 2 bases from V and 1 base from J, the junction contained 2 bases not matched to a gene. The CDR3 consists of 13 residues. As DNA, the CDR3 is TGTGCCTGGAGTATGGACAGGTCCTACGAGCAGTACTTC. It codes for CAWSMDRSYEQYF. The variable domain in full, completed from reference TRBV30 and TRBJ2-7, reads SQTIHQWPATLVQPVGSPLSLECTVEGTSNPNLYWYRQAAGRGLQLLFYSVGIGQISSEVPQNLSASRPQDRQFILSSKKLLLSDSGFYLCAWSMDRSYEQYFGPGTRLTVT.

V is TRBV5-1 and J is TRBJ2-1, with D perhaps assigned TRBD1 or TRBD2 (5 bases each). Germline CDR1 reads SGHRS; CDR2 reads YFSETQ. CDR3 length equals 14 residues. The germline V and J ends were trimmed by 5 bases and 3 bases, with 12 bases remaining between them. CDR3 in DNA: TGCGCCAGCAGTAATGGGGGAATCTACAATGAGCAGTTCTTC. Its translation is CASSNGGIYNEQFF.

This clone occurred a few times. The V and J genes are TRBV29-1 and TRBJ1-1; possible D gene TRBD1, 6 bases. The germline V gene encodes CDR1 SQVTM and CDR2 ANQGSEA. This CDR3 contains 11 residues. The V end was cut by 2 bases, the J end by 9 bases, with 10 bases between. CDR3 protein: CSVERQDKAFF. Written as DNA, the CDR3 is TGCAGCGTTGAACGACAGGACAAAGCTTTCTTT.

About this clone: The sample carries other DNA sequences with the same CDR3. The CDR3 DNA reads TGTGCCAGCAGCTTAGTGGGACTAGCGGGAGGTAATGAGCAGTTCTTC. Translating it yields CASSLVGLAGGNEQFF. This chain uses TRBV7-2 with TRBJ2-1; 15 bases are a match to TRBD2. This CDR3 is built from 16 residues. Trimming removed 1 base from V and 7 bases from J; junction bases left unmatched: 2. Looked up from germline, CDR1 is SGHTA and CDR2 is FQGNSA.

Only a few counts were recorded for this clone. The genes are TRBV9 and TRBJ2-1, with D perhaps TRBD1 or TRBD2 (5 bases each). The V end was cut by 3 bases, the J end by 0 bases, with 28 bases between. The length of the CDR3 is 21 residues. Germline CDR1 is SGDLS and CDR2 is YYNGEE. The CDR3 loop reads CASSANPPGLGAPRSYNEQFF. The CDR3 DNA follows: TGTGCCAGCAGCGCCAACCCCCCGGGGCTAGGGGCCCCACGCTCCTACAATGAGCAGTTCTTC.

This clone was found a few times. This CDR3 reads CASDQGARETQYF. DNA of the CDR3: TGCGCCAGCGATCAGGGGGCGCGGGAGACCCAGTACTTC. The chain carries TRBV5-1 and TRBJ2-5; 8 nucleotides match TRBD1. The CDR3 has 13 amino acids. The germline V gene encodes CDR1 SGHRS and CDR2 YFSETQ. Trimming cost V 7 bases and J 5 bases; bases outside gene matches: 7.

The CDR3 region is CASSPRLGQGGTEAFF. The CDR3 DNA reads as TGCGCCAGCAGCCCGAGACTTGGGCAGGGAGGAACTGAAGCTTTCTTT. The chain recombines TRBV5-1 with TRBJ1-1; the D gene is possibly TRBD1 (5 bases). There are 16 residues in the CDR3. The germline V gene has CDR1 SGHRS and CDR2 YFSETQ. Trimming left V 4 bases short and J 5 bases short, with 21 bases between.

Concerning this clone: The sample has other DNA sequences that encode this CDR3 too. This chain connects TRBV18 to TRBJ2-1; 7 bases map to TRBD1. Germline loops: CDR1 KGHSH, CDR2 LQKENI. V was pared by 3 bases and J by 5 bases, with 1 base of the junction left unmatched. The CDR3 runs 13 residues. CDR3 in amino acids: CASSPGQDNEQFF. The CDR3 DNA is TGTGCCAGCTCACCCGGACAGGACAATGAGCAGTTCTTC. The full variable domain, in which reference TRBV18 and TRBJ2-1 provide the parts outside the CDR3, is NAGVMQNPRHLVRRRGQEARLRCSPMKGHSHVYWYRQLPEEGLKFMVYLQKENIIDESGMPKERFSAEFPKEGPSILRIQQVVRGDSAAYFCASSPGQDNEQFFGPGTRLTVL.